The T cell receptor beta chain under discussion was sequenced for a study of CD8+CD57+ T cells in acquired aplastic anemia. Study at large: CD4+ and CD8+ cells, once sorted, gave DNA averaging approximately 3 ug. Notes on the study in general: With respect to CD8+ Simpson's diversity, patients and controls did not differ significantly. There were about 27 CD8+ CDR3 sequences that occurred in both patients and controls.

According to the study, genomic DNA was the template for TCR beta VDJ and CDR3 profiling. TCRdb reprocessed the reads with MiXCR, giving one entry per CDR3 protein. The sample shows approximately 98,000 distinct CDR3 sequences, 65% to 70% of them seen only once. Of note for this clonotype: Its antigen is currently unknown.

Germline V CDR1 and CDR2: SNHLY, FYNNEI. J gave up 3 bases and V 9 bases, and 14 bases lay outside the gene matches. This CDR3 has 15 amino acids. Sequencing involved patients with CD8+CD57+ cell expansion previously shown by flow cytometry. The receptor's source is a human donor with aplastic anemia. Sequences were obtained from sorted CD4+, CD8+, or CD8+CD57+ T cells (not recorded which) from PBMCs. This chain connects TRBV2 to TRBJ2-7, with 7 bases matching TRBD1. Written as DNA, the CDR3 is TGTGCCAGTACTCCCGGACAGGTTATGGGCTACGAGCAGTACTTC. Protein product: CASTPGQVMGYEQYF. Full variable domain (remainder filled in from reference TRBV2 and TRBJ2-7): EPEVTQTPSHQVTQMGQEVILRCVPISNHLYFYWYRQILGQKVEFLVSFYNNEISEKSEIFDDQFSVERPDGSNFTLKIRSTKLEDSAMYFCASTPGQVMGYEQYFGPGTRLTVT.